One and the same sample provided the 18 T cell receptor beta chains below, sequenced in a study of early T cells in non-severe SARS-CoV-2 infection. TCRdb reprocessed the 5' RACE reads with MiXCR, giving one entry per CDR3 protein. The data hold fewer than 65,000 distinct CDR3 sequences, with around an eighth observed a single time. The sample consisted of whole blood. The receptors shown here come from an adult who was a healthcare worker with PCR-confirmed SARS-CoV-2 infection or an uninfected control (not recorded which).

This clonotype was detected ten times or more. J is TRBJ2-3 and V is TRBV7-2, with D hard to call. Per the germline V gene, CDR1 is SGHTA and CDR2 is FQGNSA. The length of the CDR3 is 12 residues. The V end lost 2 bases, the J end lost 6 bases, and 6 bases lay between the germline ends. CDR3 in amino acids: CASSLYPDTQYF. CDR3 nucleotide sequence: TGTGCCAGCAGCTTATACCCCGATACGCAGTATTTT.

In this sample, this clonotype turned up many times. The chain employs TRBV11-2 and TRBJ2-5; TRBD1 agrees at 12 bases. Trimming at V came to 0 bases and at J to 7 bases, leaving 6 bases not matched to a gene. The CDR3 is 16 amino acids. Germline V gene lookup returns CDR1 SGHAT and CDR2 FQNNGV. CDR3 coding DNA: TGTGCCAGCAGCTTAGAGGGGACAGGGGGCGGCGGGACCCAGTACTTC. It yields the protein CASSLEGTGGGGTQYF.

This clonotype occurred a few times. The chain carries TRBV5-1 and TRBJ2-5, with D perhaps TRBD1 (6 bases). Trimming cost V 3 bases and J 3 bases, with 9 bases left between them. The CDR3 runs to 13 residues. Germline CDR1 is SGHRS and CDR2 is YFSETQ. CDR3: CASSSQGEETQYF. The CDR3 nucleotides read TGCGCCAGCAGCTCACAGGGAGAAGAGACCCAGTACTTC. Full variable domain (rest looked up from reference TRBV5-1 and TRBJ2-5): KAGVTQTPRYLIKTRGQQVTLSCSPISGHRSVSWYQQTPGQGLQFLFEYFSETQRNKGNFPGRFSGRQFSNSRSEMNVSTLELGDSALYLCASSSQGEETQYFGPGTRLLVL.

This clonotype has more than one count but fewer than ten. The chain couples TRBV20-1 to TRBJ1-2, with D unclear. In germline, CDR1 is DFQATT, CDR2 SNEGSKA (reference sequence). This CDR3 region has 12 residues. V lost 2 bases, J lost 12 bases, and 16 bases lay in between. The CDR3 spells CSARSESFLHTF. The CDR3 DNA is TGCAGTGCTAGATCTGAGTCCTTTCTCCACACCTTC.

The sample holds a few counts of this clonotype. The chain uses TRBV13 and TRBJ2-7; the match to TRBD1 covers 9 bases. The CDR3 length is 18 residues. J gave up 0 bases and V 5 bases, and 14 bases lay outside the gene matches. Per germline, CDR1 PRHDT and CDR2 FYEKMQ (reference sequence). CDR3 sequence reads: CASSPPGQGLFSSYEQYF. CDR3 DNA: TGTGCCAGCAGCCCCCCGGGACAGGGTTTATTTAGCTCCTACGAGCAGTACTTC. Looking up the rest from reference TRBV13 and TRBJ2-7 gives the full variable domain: AAGVIQSPRHLIKEKRETATLKCYPIPRHDTVYWYQQGPGQDPQFLISFYEKMQSDKGSIPDRFSAQQFSDYHSELNMSSLELGDSALYFCASSPPGQGLFSSYEQYFGPGTRLTVT.

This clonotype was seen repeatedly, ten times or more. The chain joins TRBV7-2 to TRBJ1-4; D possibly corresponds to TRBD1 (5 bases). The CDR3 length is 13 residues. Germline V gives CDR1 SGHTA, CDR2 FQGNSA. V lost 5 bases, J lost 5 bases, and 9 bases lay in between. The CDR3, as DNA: TGTGCCAGCAGCAGGGGAGAGAATGAAAAACTGTTTTTT. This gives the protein CASSRGENEKLFF.

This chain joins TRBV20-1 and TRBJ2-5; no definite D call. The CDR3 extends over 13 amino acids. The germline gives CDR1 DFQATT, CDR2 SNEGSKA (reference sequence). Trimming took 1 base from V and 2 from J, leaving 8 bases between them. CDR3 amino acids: CSARVPLQETQYF. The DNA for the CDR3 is TGCAGTGCTAGAGTGCCGTTACAAGAGACCCAGTACTTC.

The CDR3 spells CSVWDYGYTF. CDR3 bases: TGCAGCGTGTGGGACTATGGCTACACCTTC. The chain employs TRBV29-1 and TRBJ1-2; D remains ambiguous. This CDR3 is 10 amino acids long. The germline gives CDR1 SQVTM, CDR2 ANQGSEA. Trimming shortened V by 6 bases and J by 3 bases, and 5 bases separated the two germline ends.

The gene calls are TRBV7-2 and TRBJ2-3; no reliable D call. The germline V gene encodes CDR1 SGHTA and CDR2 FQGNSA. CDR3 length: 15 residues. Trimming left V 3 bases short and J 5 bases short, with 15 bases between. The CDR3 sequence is CASSLGRRLEDTQYF. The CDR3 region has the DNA TGTGCCAGCAGCTTGGGCAGAAGGCTCGAAGATACGCAGTATTTT.

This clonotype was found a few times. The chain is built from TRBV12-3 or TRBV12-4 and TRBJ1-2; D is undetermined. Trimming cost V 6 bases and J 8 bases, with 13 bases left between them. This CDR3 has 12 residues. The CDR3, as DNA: TGTGCCAGCAGAGGACCTAGTGGGGGCTACACCTTC. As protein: CASRGPSGGYTF.

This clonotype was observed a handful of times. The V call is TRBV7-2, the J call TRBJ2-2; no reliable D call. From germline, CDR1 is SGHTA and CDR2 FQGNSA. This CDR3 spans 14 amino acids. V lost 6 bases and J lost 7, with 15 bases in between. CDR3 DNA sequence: TGTGCCAGCAGATCCCGGGCGCAGCTCGGGGAGCTGTTTTTT. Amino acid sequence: CASRSRAQLGELFF.

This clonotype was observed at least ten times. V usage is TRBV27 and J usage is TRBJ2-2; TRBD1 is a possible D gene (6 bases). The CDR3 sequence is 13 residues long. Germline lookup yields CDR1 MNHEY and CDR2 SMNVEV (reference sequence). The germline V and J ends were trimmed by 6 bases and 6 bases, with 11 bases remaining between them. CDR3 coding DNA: TGTGCCAGCAGCTCGACAGGCCCCGGGGAGCTGTTTTTT. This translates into CASSSTGPGELFF.

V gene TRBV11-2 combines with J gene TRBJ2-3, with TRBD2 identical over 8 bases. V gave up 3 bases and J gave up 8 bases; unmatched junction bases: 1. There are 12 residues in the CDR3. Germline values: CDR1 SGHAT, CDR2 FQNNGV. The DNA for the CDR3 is TGTGCCAGCAGCTTTAGCGGGACTACGCAGTATTTT. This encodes CASSFSGTTQYF.

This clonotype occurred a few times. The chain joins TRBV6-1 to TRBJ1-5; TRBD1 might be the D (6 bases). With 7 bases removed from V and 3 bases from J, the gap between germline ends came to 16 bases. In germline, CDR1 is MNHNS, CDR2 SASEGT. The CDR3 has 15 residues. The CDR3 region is CASIEDRLPNQPQHF. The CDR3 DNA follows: TGTGCCAGCATAGAAGACAGGCTTCCCAATCAGCCCCAGCATTTT.

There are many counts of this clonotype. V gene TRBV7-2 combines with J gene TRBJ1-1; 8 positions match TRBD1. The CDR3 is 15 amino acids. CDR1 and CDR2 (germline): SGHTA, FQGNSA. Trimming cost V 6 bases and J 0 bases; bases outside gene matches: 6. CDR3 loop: CASSPMTGVNTEAFF. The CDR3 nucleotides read TGTGCCAGCAGTCCAATGACAGGGGTGAACACTGAAGCTTTCTTT.

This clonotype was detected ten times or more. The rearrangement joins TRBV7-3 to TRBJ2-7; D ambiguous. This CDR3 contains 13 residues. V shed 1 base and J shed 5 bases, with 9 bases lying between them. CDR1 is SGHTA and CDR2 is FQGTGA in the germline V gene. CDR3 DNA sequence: TGTGCCAGCAGCTTAAAAGTCCGGGACGAGCAGTACTTC. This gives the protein CASSLKVRDEQYF.

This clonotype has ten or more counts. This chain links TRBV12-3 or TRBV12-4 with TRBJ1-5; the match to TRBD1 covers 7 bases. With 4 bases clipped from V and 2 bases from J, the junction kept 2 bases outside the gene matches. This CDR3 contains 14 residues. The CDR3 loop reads CASSSDRGNQPQHF. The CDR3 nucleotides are TGTGCCAGCAGTTCTGACAGGGGCAATCAGCCCCAGCATTTT.

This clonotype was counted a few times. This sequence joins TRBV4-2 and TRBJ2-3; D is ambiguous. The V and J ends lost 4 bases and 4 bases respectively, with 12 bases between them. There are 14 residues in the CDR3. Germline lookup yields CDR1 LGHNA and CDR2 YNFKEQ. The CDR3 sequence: CASSPPHGPDTQYF. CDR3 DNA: TGTGCCAGCAGCCCCCCCCATGGACCAGATACGCAGTATTTT.